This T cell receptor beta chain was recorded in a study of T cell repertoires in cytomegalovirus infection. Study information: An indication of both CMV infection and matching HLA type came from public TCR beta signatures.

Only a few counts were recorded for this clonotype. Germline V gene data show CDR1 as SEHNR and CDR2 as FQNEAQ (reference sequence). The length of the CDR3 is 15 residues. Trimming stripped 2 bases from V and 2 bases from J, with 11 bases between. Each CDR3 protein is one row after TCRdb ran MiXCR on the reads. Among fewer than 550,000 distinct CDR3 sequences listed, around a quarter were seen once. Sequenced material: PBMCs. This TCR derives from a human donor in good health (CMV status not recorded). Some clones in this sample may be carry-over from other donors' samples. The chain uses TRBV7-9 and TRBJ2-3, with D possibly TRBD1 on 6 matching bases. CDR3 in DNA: TGTGCCAGCAGCTTAAGGTTGGGGGCCACAGATACGCAGTATTTT. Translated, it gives CASSLRLGATDTQYF.